The 25 T cell receptor beta chains below were found in one sample sequenced in a study of graft-versus-host responses after intestinal transplantation. Assay: immunoSEQ multiplex PCR; the TCRdb copy retains only in-frame clones and omits some. The sample consists of about 97,000 clones, around nine tenths of them appearing once. This material consisted of PBMCs, taken roughly 68 weeks after intestinal transplant. These receptor sequences come from a human patient who received an intestinal transplant, so some T cells may come from the graft donor.

V and J are TRBV6-6 and TRBJ2-6, with D maybe TRBD1 (6 bases). Looked up from germline, CDR1 is MNHNY and CDR2 is SVGAGI (reference sequence). The CDR3 has 12 amino acids. V was trimmed by 10 bases and J by 8 bases, leaving 12 bases between them. The CDR3 DNA reads TGTGCCACCGAGGGGACACCCAACGTCCTGACTTTC. It yields the protein CATEGTPNVLTF.

This chain connects TRBV18 to TRBJ1-1; D perhaps matches TRBD1 (6 bases). The V end lost 7 bases, the J end lost 4 bases, and 10 bases lay between the germline ends. CDR1 is KGHSH and CDR2 is LQKENI in the germline V gene. The CDR3 spans 12 residues. As DNA, the CDR3 is TGTGCCAGCTTGGGGGGCGGCACTGAAGCTTTCTTT. Encoded protein: CASLGGGTEAFF.

V is TRBV2 and J is TRBJ1-6; D call uncertain. Germline CDR1 and CDR2: SNHLY and FYNNEI. V lost 6 bases and J lost 10, with 13 bases in between. The CDR3 loop spans 13 amino acids. The DNA for the CDR3 is TGTGCCAGCAGGGAGACCACATTCTCACCCCTCCACTTT. As protein: CASRETTFSPLHF.

The chain has TRBV6-5 and TRBJ2-5; unclear D gene. CDR1 and CDR2 (germline): MNHEY, SVGAGI. V was cut by 6 bases and J by 2 bases, with 10 bases left in between. The CDR3 is 13 residues long. The CDR3 DNA reads TGTGCCAGCAGCCCCCGGCAGCAAGAGACCCAGTACTTC. This translates into CASSPRQQETQYF.

This sequence joins TRBV20-1 and TRBJ1-2; D uncertain. The V and J ends lost 4 bases and 8 bases respectively, with 11 bases between them. CDR1 is DFQATT, CDR2 SNEGSKA, per germline (reference sequence). This CDR3 contains 11 residues. The CDR3 reads CSAIAAGGYTF. In DNA, the CDR3 is TGCAGTGCTATTGCCGCGGGAGGCTACACCTTC.

This clone was detected once. The chain employs TRBV6-5 and TRBJ1-1; TRBD1 matches at 8 bases. CDR1 is MNHEY, CDR2 SVGAGI, per germline. The CDR3 has 12 residues. J gave up 1 base and V 8 bases, and 0 bases lay outside the gene matches. DNA for the CDR3: TGTGCCAGCGACAGGGGGAACACTGAAGCTTTCTTT. Its protein product is CASDRGNTEAFF.

The chain links TRBV18 to TRBJ2-2, with D perhaps TRBD1 (6 bases). The CDR3 is made up of 16 amino acids. Trimming took 3 bases from V and 6 from J, leaving 17 bases between them. Germline V gene lookup returns CDR1 KGHSH and CDR2 LQKENI. The CDR3 coding sequence is TGTGCCAGCTCACCCTTGGGTGGGGGCTACGCCGGGGAGCTGTTTTTT. Residues: CASSPLGGGYAGELFF.

The chain uses TRBV7-3 and TRBJ2-3, with D uncertain. Germline V lookup: CDR1 SGHTA, CDR2 FQGTGA. The CDR3 has 16 amino acids. The V and J ends lost 1 base and 6 bases respectively, with 17 bases between them. The CDR3: CASSLSPNLISDTQYF. The CDR3 nucleotides are TGTGCCAGCAGCTTAAGTCCTAACTTAATTTCGGATACGCAGTATTTT. Drawing the rest from reference TRBV7-3 and TRBJ2-3, the complete variable domain is GAGVSQTPSNKVTEKGKYVELRCDPISGHTALYWYRQSLGQGPEFLIYFQGTGAADDSGLPNDRFFAVRPEGSVSTLKIQRTERGDSAVYLCASSLSPNLISDTQYFGPGTRLTVL.

The chain has TRBV2 and TRBJ2-2, with D perhaps being TRBD1 or TRBD2 (5 bases each). CDR1 and CDR2 from the germline V gene are SNHLY and FYNNEI. Trimming pared 6 bases from V and 7 bases from J, leaving 12 bases between. There are 13 residues in the CDR3. CDR3: CASRKRGDGELFF. The CDR3 coding sequence is TGTGCCAGCAGGAAACGGGGCGACGGGGAGCTGTTTTTT.

V and J are TRBV9 and TRBJ1-4; TRBD1 agrees at 9 bases. The junction had 6 bases not matched to a gene; V was cut back by 4 bases and J by 8 bases. Per germline, CDR1 SGDLS and CDR2 YYNGEE. CDR3 length equals 14 residues. CDR3 protein: CASSRDRVEEKLFF. The CDR3 DNA sequence: TGTGCCAGCAGCCGGGACAGGGTAGAAGAAAAACTGTTTTTT.

This clone appeared once. This chain joins TRBV10-3 and TRBJ1-5; D ambiguous. The germline V gene has CDR1 ENHRY and CDR2 SYGVKD. V was trimmed by 6 bases and J by 0 bases, leaving 9 bases between them. This CDR3 is built from 14 residues. CDR3 DNA sequence: TGTGCCATCAGGGGAGAGGGTAGCAATCAGCCCCAGCATTTT. It translates to CAIRGEGSNQPQHF.

The V and J genes are TRBV19 and TRBJ1-2; TRBD1 is a possible D gene (6 bases). Germline-derived CDR1 and CDR2 are LNHDA and SQIVND (reference sequence). Trimming left V 3 bases short and J 6 bases short, with 14 bases between. This CDR3 comprises 14 residues. This CDR3 is CASSIFQGSDGYTF. The CDR3 nucleotides are TGTGCCAGTAGTATCTTCCAGGGGTCAGATGGCTACACCTTC.

The count of this clone is one. The rearrangement joins TRBV13 to TRBJ2-3, with 11 bases lining up with TRBD2. V lost 3 bases to trimming and J lost 4 bases; unmatched junction nucleotides: 0. The CDR3 loop spans 14 amino acids. The germline gives CDR1 PRHDT, CDR2 FYEKMQ (reference sequence). Here the CDR3 reads CASSFSGGADTQYF. The CDR3 nucleotides read TGTGCCAGCAGCTTTAGCGGGGGGGCAGATACGCAGTATTTT.

The chain is built from TRBV1 and TRBJ1-6; TRBD1 is the table's D call and was not checked against the DNA. TRBV1 is a documented pseudogene. This CDR3 contains 15 residues. The CDR3 loop reads CTSSQRTGGDSPLHF. DNA of the CDR3: TGCACCAGCAGCCAACGGACAGGGGGGGATTCACCCCTCCACTTT.

The table lists this clone with a count of one. The genes are TRBV4-2 and TRBJ2-2; D remains ambiguous. Trimming shortened V by 1 base and J by 2 bases, and 5 bases separated the two germline ends. This CDR3 spans 14 amino acids. CDR1 is LGHNA, CDR2 YNFKEQ, per germline. CDR3 region: CASSQAQNTGELFF. CDR3 bases: TGTGCCAGCAGCCAAGCACAAAACACCGGGGAGCTGTTTTTT.

This chain joins TRBV5-4 and TRBJ2-7, with 8 bases aligning to TRBD1. The CDR3 is 15 residues long. Looked up from germline, CDR1 is SGHNT and CDR2 is YYREEE (reference sequence). V was clipped by 0 bases and J by 3 bases; unmatched bases: 5. Here the CDR3 DNA reads TGTGCCAGCAGCTTGGACAGGGGGAAGGTCTACGAGCAGTACTTC. Protein sequence: CASSLDRGKVYEQYF.

The chain carries TRBV15 and TRBJ2-3; TRBD1 agrees at 11 bases. CDR3 length: 16 amino acids. V lost 3 bases and J lost 3; bases outside the gene matches: 5. CDR1 is LNHNV, CDR2 YYDKDF, per germline (reference sequence). CDR3 sequence (DNA): TGTGCCACCAGCAGGGGGGACAGGGGGAGGACAGATACGCAGTATTTT. Amino acid sequence: CATSRGDRGRTDTQYF.

The gene calls are TRBV6-4 and TRBJ1-2, with TRBD1 as a possible D gene (6 bases). The germline V and J ends were trimmed by 5 bases and 5 bases, with 21 bases remaining between them. The V gene's germline CDR1 is MRHNA and CDR2 SNTAGT. The CDR3 has 16 amino acids. The CDR3 sequence is CASSPPGTCRPYGYTF. CDR3 sequence (DNA): TGTGCCAGCAGTCCCCCCGGGACATGTCGCCCTTATGGCTACACCTTC.

The genes are TRBV7-2 and TRBJ2-6, with 7 bases fitting TRBD2. Germline V CDR1 and CDR2: SGHTA, FQGNSA. This CDR3 has 15 residues. V was pared by 5 bases and J by 4 bases, with 5 bases of the junction left unmatched. The CDR3 sequence is CASSRGGAGANVLTF. Written as DNA, the CDR3 is TGTGCCAGCAGCCGGGGAGGGGCCGGGGCCAACGTCCTGACTTTC.

The CDR3 loop is CASNWDSPNQPQHF. For the CDR3, the DNA is TGTGCCAGCAACTGGGACAGCCCAAATCAGCCCCAGCATTTT. The rearrangement joins TRBV6-1 to TRBJ1-5; TRBD1 matches 7 bases. Germline assignment: CDR1 MNHNS and CDR2 SASEGT. V shed 7 bases and J 4 bases; nucleotides not matched to a gene: 7. The CDR3 consists of 14 residues.

The genes are TRBV10-2 and TRBJ2-7; no firm D call. CDR3 length: 12 amino acids. Germline V gene data show CDR1 as WSHSY and CDR2 as SAAADI. Trimming pared 5 bases from V and 2 bases from J, leaving 7 bases between. The CDR3 spells CASSPGAYEQYF. CDR3 sequence (DNA): TGCGCCAGCAGTCCCGGCGCCTACGAGCAGTACTTC.

This chain links TRBV6-4 with TRBJ2-2; 7 bases map to TRBD2. V was clipped by 2 bases and J by 3 bases; unmatched bases: 3. This CDR3 has 15 amino acids. The V gene's germline CDR1 is MRHNA and CDR2 SNTAGT. CDR3 sequence (DNA): TGTGCCAGCAGTGACGGGACTACCCACACCGGGGAGCTGTTTTTT. This translates into CASSDGTTHTGELFF.

This clone showed up just a few times. The chain couples TRBV6-5 to TRBJ1-2; D remains ambiguous. The CDR3 totals 15 residues. Germline V gene sequence: CDR1 MNHEY, CDR2 SVGAGI. Deletions cut 2 bases from V and 5 bases from J, with 15 bases between. CDR3 sequence (DNA): TGTGCCAGCAGTTACGGGCAGTCCCGAGGGTATGGCTACACCTTC. Translated: CASSYGQSRGYGYTF.

This clone was recorded once. The chain employs TRBV5-4 and TRBJ2-1, with 10 bases lining up with TRBD1. Germline V gene lookup returns CDR1 SGHNT and CDR2 YYREEE (reference sequence). The CDR3 covers 16 residues. J lost 7 bases, V lost 3 bases, and 10 bases had no gene match. CDR3 amino acids: CASSYAGGQGWNEQFF. The CDR3 nucleotides read TGTGCCAGCAGCTATGCGGGGGGACAGGGGTGGAATGAGCAGTTCTTC.

This chain connects TRBV18 to TRBJ2-7, with a possible D match to TRBD1 (6 bases). CDR3 size: 14 residues. V was clipped by 3 bases and J by 0 bases, with 9 bases between them. Germline loops: CDR1 KGHSH, CDR2 LQKENI. The CDR3 here is CASSPPDSSYEQYF. The DNA of the CDR3 is TGTGCCAGCTCACCGCCGGACAGCTCCTACGAGCAGTACTTC.